Following are 27 T cell receptor beta chains from one sample sequenced in a study of early T cells in non-severe SARS-CoV-2 infection. TCRdb fed the 5' RACE reads into MiXCR, producing one record per CDR3 protein. Of about 35,000 distinct CDR3 sequences listed, about 5.5% are singletons. This specimen was whole blood, taken at baseline. These TCRs come from an adult who was a healthcare worker with PCR-confirmed SARS-CoV-2 infection or an uninfected control (not recorded which).

This clonotype was seen more than once but under ten times. The rearrangement joins TRBV6-2 or TRBV6-3 to TRBJ1-2; 7 nucleotides line up with TRBD1. The junction had 4 bases not matched to a gene; V was cut back by 2 bases and J by 4 bases. The CDR3 has 14 residues. CDR1 and CDR2 from the germline V gene are MNHEY and SVGEGT. The CDR3 reads CASSYDGTVYGYTF. DNA of the CDR3: TGTGCCAGCAGTTACGATGGGACAGTCTATGGCTACACCTTC.

This clonotype has ten or more counts. The chain joins TRBV10-3 to TRBJ2-1, with TRBD1 identical over 9 bases. The CDR3 has 16 amino acids. V lost 3 bases to trimming and J lost 9 bases; unmatched junction nucleotides: 12. Germline assignment: CDR1 ENHRY and CDR2 SYGVKD. CDR3 in amino acids: CAISDVLGQGYFEQFF. The CDR3 DNA follows: TGTGCCATCAGTGACGTGCTGGGACAGGGATATTTTGAGCAGTTCTTC.

This clonotype appeared many times. DNA for the CDR3: TGCGCCAGCAAAGATGGTCGATCTCGTCGCAATGAGCAGTTCTTC. Its translation is CASKDGRSRRNEQFF. The chain employs TRBV5-1 and TRBJ2-1; no definite D call. The CDR3 has 15 residues. Trimming removed 6 bases from V and 6 bases from J, with 19 bases in between. In germline, CDR1 is SGHRS, CDR2 YFSETQ.

The table lists this clonotype with many counts. The genes are TRBV7-2 and TRBJ1-6; TRBD1 is a possible D gene (6 bases). The CDR3 is 16 amino acids. V lost 5 bases and J lost 9, with 20 bases in between. CDR1 is SGHTA, CDR2 FQGNSA, per germline. In DNA form, the CDR3 reads TGTGCCAGCAGCCTGATCGCAGGAGGGGGGTTTTCACCCCTCCACTTT. Translated, it gives CASSLIAGGGFSPLHF.

This clonotype was counted ten times or more. The gene calls are TRBV12-3 or TRBV12-4 and TRBJ2-2; D remains ambiguous. Between the trimmed V and J ends, which lost 6 bases and 4 bases, there was a span of 12 bases. The CDR3 is made up of 14 amino acids. CDR3 sequence reads: CASRVELRTGELFF. In DNA, the CDR3 is TGTGCCAGCAGGGTCGAGCTGCGCACCGGGGAGCTGTTTTTT.

There are many counts of this clonotype. The chain recombines TRBV6-6 with TRBJ1-2; 7 bases are shared with TRBD1. This CDR3 region has 16 residues. In germline, CDR1 is MNHNY, CDR2 SVGAGI (reference sequence). V gave up 8 bases and J gave up 2 bases; unmatched junction bases: 14. CDR3 protein: CASGTAPRKGNYGYTF. CDR3 nucleotide sequence: TGTGCCAGCGGGACAGCTCCCCGGAAGGGCAACTATGGCTACACCTTC.

This clonotype was detected a few times. The CDR3 loop is CSVETDLGSGANVLTF. CDR3 DNA sequence: TGCAGCGTTGAGACAGACCTTGGGTCTGGGGCCAACGTCCTGACTTTC. This rearrangement joins TRBV29-1 to TRBJ2-6; D might be TRBD1 (5 bases). V shed 3 bases and J shed 1 base, with 13 bases lying between them. Germline V gives CDR1 SQVTM, CDR2 ANQGSEA. This CDR3 has 16 amino acids.

This chain joins TRBV5-8 and TRBJ2-3; 8 bases align to TRBD2. J was trimmed by 2 bases and V by 5 bases; bases with no gene match: 10. The germline gives CDR1 SGHTS, CDR2 YDEGEE. This CDR3 spans 16 amino acids. Here the CDR3 reads CASRTPSGRATDTQYF. CDR3 DNA: TGTGCCAGCAGAACCCCTAGCGGGCGTGCCACAGATACGCAGTATTTT. The variable domain in full, completed from reference TRBV5-8 and TRBJ2-3, reads EAGVTQSPTHLIKTRGQQATLRCSPISGHTSVYWYQQALGLGLQFLLWYDEGEERNRGNFPPRFSGRQFPNYSSELNVNALELEDSALYLCASRTPSGRATDTQYFGPGTRLTVL.

This clonotype was detected ten times or more. V and J are TRBV18 and TRBJ1-2; the match to TRBD1 covers 8 bases. The CDR3 consists of 17 residues. V lost 2 bases and J lost 4; bases outside the gene matches: 12. In germline, CDR1 is KGHSH, CDR2 LQKENI. CDR3: CASSPETGGALSYGYTF. The CDR3 DNA follows: TGTGCCAGCTCACCAGAAACAGGGGGAGCGCTTAGCTATGGCTACACCTTC.

This clonotype was picked up many times. The chain joins TRBV20-1 to TRBJ1-5; no clear D gene. Germline V CDR1 and CDR2: DFQATT, SNEGSKA (reference sequence). This CDR3 is 15 amino acids long. V dropped 2 bases and J dropped 4 bases, with 15 bases sitting between them. The CDR3 DNA follows: TGCAGTGCTAGAAGTTCGGGCAGGCTTAATCAGCCCCAGCATTTT. This gives the protein CSARSSGRLNQPQHF.

Comment on this clonotype: A read error is possible here, since a much larger clone lies one base away. The chain carries TRBV16 and TRBJ2-7, with a possible D match to TRBD2 (6 bases). The CDR3 extends over 15 amino acids. The germline V and J ends were trimmed by 3 bases and 3 bases, with 15 bases remaining between them. Looked up from germline, CDR1 is KGHSY and CDR2 is FQNENV. The CDR3 reads CASSHSGEASYEQYF. CDR3 sequence (DNA): TGTGCCAGCAGCCATTCGGGGGAGGCGAGCTACGAGCAGTACTTC.

This clonotype occurred many times. This chain uses TRBV6-2 or TRBV6-3 with TRBJ1-1; the D is unclear. With 6 bases removed from V and 7 bases from J, the gap between germline ends came to 18 bases. Germline CDR1 reads MNHEY; CDR2 reads SVGEGT. The CDR3 length is 14 residues. For the CDR3, the DNA is TGTGCCAGCAGCCGCCTCCATTACATGGTTGAAGCTTTCTTT. It yields the protein CASSRLHYMVEAFF.

This clonotype was counted many times. The rearrangement uses TRBV20-1 and TRBJ1-5; possible D gene TRBD1, 6 bases. V dropped 3 bases and J dropped 0 bases, with 12 bases sitting between them. Germline CDR1 is DFQATT and CDR2 is SNEGSKA (reference sequence). The CDR3 is 15 amino acids. The CDR3 loop is CSASPGASSNQPQHF. The CDR3 DNA is TGCAGTGCTAGTCCGGGGGCGAGTAGCAATCAGCCCCAGCATTTT.

In this sample, this clonotype turned up many times. In nucleotides, the CDR3 is TGTGCCAGCAGGGGGTTGCCCACCTACGAGCAGTACTTC. This encodes CASRGLPTYEQYF. The chain links TRBV11-2 to TRBJ2-7; no firm D call. CDR1 SGHAT and CDR2 FQNNGV come from the germline V gene. The CDR3 spans 13 residues. V lost 6 bases and J 2 bases, leaving 11 bases between the germline ends.

The V gene is TRBV3-1, the J gene TRBJ2-7, with D perhaps matching TRBD1 or TRBD2 (5 bases each). Germline V gives CDR1 LGHDT, CDR2 YNNKEL (reference sequence). V lost 7 bases to trimming and J lost 0 bases, with 19 bases between them. The CDR3 has 16 residues. CDR3 region: CASTPGSGTTSYEQYF. CDR3 sequence (DNA): TGTGCCAGCACCCCGGGATCAGGGACCACCTCCTACGAGCAGTACTTC.

This clonotype came up many times. The chain couples TRBV5-1 to TRBJ2-7; D gene uncertain. There are 14 residues in the CDR3. Germline V gene data show CDR1 as SGHRS and CDR2 as YFSETQ. V lost 1 base and J lost 2, with 10 bases in between. The CDR3 DNA reads as TGCGCCAGCAGCTTGAAAGGGTTAGCCTACGAGCAGTACTTC. Residues: CASSLKGLAYEQYF.

CDR3 sequence: CASRSGGHGNQPQHF. Written as DNA, the CDR3 is TGTGCCAGTAGATCCGGAGGGCATGGGAATCAGCCCCAGCATTTT. The genes are TRBV19 and TRBJ1-5; D call uncertain. CDR1 is LNHDA and CDR2 is SQIVND in the germline V gene (reference sequence). This CDR3 has 15 amino acids. The V end lost 6 bases, the J end lost 4 bases, and 16 bases lay between the germline ends.

This clonotype was picked up many times. The chain joins TRBV18 to TRBJ1-5; TRBD1 agrees at 11 bases. Germline trimming cut 2 bases from V and 10 bases from J; bases unmatched to any gene: 7. CDR3 size: 15 residues. The germline V gene encodes CDR1 KGHSH and CDR2 LQKENI. The CDR3 bases are TGTGCCAGCTCACCAGAAGGACAGGGGGCGCCCCCCCAGCATTTT. This codes for CASSPEGQGAPPQHF.

This clonotype was recorded many times. The chain uses TRBV5-1 and TRBJ2-6; no reliable D call. The CDR3 totals 13 residues. V shed 5 bases and J shed 2 bases, with 5 bases lying between them. Germline V CDR1 and CDR2: SGHRS, YFSETQ. CDR3 residues: CASRQTGANVLTF. Written as DNA, the CDR3 is TGCGCCAGCAGGCAGACTGGGGCCAACGTCCTGACTTTC. The full variable domain, with the rest looked up from reference TRBV5-1 and TRBJ2-6, is KAGVTQTPRYLIKTRGQQVTLSCSPISGHRSVSWYQQTPGQGLQFLFEYFSETQRNKGNFPGRFSGRQFSNSRSEMNVSTLELGDSALYLCASRQTGANVLTFGAGSRLTVL.

The sample holds a few counts of this clonotype. The rearrangement uses TRBV3-1 and TRBJ2-7; 14 nucleotides match TRBD2. V was clipped by 7 bases and J by 6 bases; unmatched bases: 5. This CDR3 region has 14 residues. Germline lookup yields CDR1 LGHDT and CDR2 YNNKEL (reference sequence). CDR3 DNA: TGTGCCAGCATGCCGGGACTAGCGGGAGTCGAGCAGTACTTC. As protein: CASMPGLAGVEQYF.

There are a few counts of this clonotype. The chain is built from TRBV20-1 and TRBJ2-5; tentative D call: TRBD2 (5 bases). The CDR3 runs 15 residues. Deletions cut 6 bases from V and 1 base from J, with 18 bases between. Germline V gives CDR1 DFQATT, CDR2 SNEGSKA (reference sequence). CDR3 bases: TGCAGTGCCTCTACCCCCCGCGGGTTCCAAGAGACCCAGTACTTC. Protein sequence: CSASTPRGFQETQYF.

This clonotype came up many times. The rearrangement links TRBV6-2 or TRBV6-3 to TRBJ1-2; no clear D gene. The V end was cut by 7 bases, the J end by 3 bases, with 12 bases between. CDR3 size: 13 residues. CDR1 and CDR2 from the germline V gene are MNHEY and SVGEGT. The CDR3 DNA follows: TGTGCCAGCACCGCGGACGGATACTATGGCTACACCTTC. This gives the protein CASTADGYYGYTF.

In its sample, this clonotype was seen many times. The chain joins TRBV15 to TRBJ2-7; 12 bases are a match to TRBD2. The CDR3 is made up of 14 amino acids. The germline V gene has CDR1 LNHNV and CDR2 YYDKDF (reference sequence). V shed 9 bases, J shed 3 bases, and the junction held 6 bases outside the gene matches. CDR3 coding DNA: TGTGCCACGAGTCGGACTAGCGGGGACTACGAGCAGTACTTC. Encoded protein: CATSRTSGDYEQYF.

This clonotype appeared many times. This chain joins TRBV13 and TRBJ1-1; D is possibly TRBD1 (5 bases). Germline CDR1 PRHDT, CDR2 FYEKMQ (reference sequence). The CDR3 loop spans 15 amino acids. Trimming shortened V by 3 bases and J by 0 bases, and 11 bases separated the two germline ends. DNA for the CDR3: TGTGCCAGCAGCTTGGGGGTTGATATGAACACTGAAGCTTTCTTT. This translates into CASSLGVDMNTEAFF.

This clonotype was found many times. The chain combines TRBV6-4 with TRBJ2-2, with D perhaps TRBD2 (6 bases). The CDR3 is 13 residues long. Trimming cost V 3 bases and J 6 bases, with 8 bases left between them. Germline CDR1 is MRHNA and CDR2 is SNTAGT. CDR3 in DNA: TGTGCCAGCAGTGAATGGGAGGCCGGGGAGCTGTTTTTT. Its translation: CASSEWEAGELFF.

This clonotype has at least ten counts. The chain uses TRBV7-3 and TRBJ1-1; D gene uncertain. The germline CDR1 and CDR2 sequences are SGHTA and FQGTGA. This CDR3 has 14 residues. Trimming cost V 1 base and J 1 base, with 7 bases left between them. The CDR3 spells CASSLMGRNTEAFF. For the CDR3, the DNA is TGTGCCAGCAGCTTAATGGGCAGGAACACTGAAGCTTTCTTT.

For this clonotype: Given a much more abundant clone one base away, this may be a read error. The chain joins TRBV18 to TRBJ1-6, with D possibly being TRBD1 (5 bases). This CDR3 region has 12 residues. Looked up from germline, CDR1 is KGHSH and CDR2 is LQKENI. The CDR3 DNA sequence: TGTACCAGCTCAAACAGGAATTCACCCCTCCACTTT. Translated: CTSSNRNSPLHF.